This TCR beta chain was retrieved from a study of OX40 agonist ivuxolimab in advanced cancers. Study-level information: Ivuxolimab was administered intravenously to patients at 0.01 to 10 mg/kg every 2 weeks. Age averaged approximately 60 years (range about 23 to 80), and 82.7% were male.

Assay: immunoSEQ multiplex PCR; the TCRdb copy retains only in-frame clones and omits some. This sample has over 80,000 clones; around 90% occur once, and the top ten carry roughly 0.32%. The study's findings and limits: Circulating CD4+ and CD8+ T cells showed clonal expansion by week 6 at 0.1 to 3.0 mg/kg.

Trimming removed 1 base at V and 7 bases at J, with 14 bases between. The CDR3 is 15 residues long. The germline V gene encodes CDR1 SEHNR and CDR2 FQNEAQ (reference sequence). On this clone itself: Its antigen is still unknown.

This chain links TRBV7-9 with TRBJ1-3, with D unresolved. The sequence was obtained from an adult with an advanced solid tumor such as melanoma, head and neck, liver or kidney cancer. The specimen was CD4+ or CD8+ T cells sorted from blood, collected in a trial of the OX40 agonist ivuxolimab. The CDR3: CASSLVAAKGNTIYF. The CDR3 region has the DNA TGTGCCAGCAGCTTAGTGGCAGCTAAAGGGAACACCATATATTTT.